These 25 T cell receptor beta chains originate from one sample sequenced in a study of blood T cell repertoires in COVID-19. Produced via immunoSEQ multiplex PCR; TCRdb's table is partial and in-frame only. Here the sample spans approximately 210,000 clones, more than 75% being singletons. The sequenced material came from PBMCs or T cells enriched from blood (not recorded which). These receptors all stem from a young man in a cohort exposed to, infected with or recovered from COVID-19 (not recorded which).

This chain uses TRBV19 with TRBJ2-5, with 8 bases that match TRBD1. The CDR3 sequence is 12 residues long. Trimming cost V 10 bases and J 4 bases; bases outside gene matches: 5. Germline V gene data show CDR1 as LNHDA and CDR2 as SQIVND (reference sequence). The CDR3 here is CATEGTGETQYF. In nucleotides, the CDR3 is TGTGCCACGGAAGGGACAGGAGAGACCCAGTACTTC.

The chain carries TRBV13 and TRBJ2-7; 7 bases are shared with TRBD1. Germline CDR1 is PRHDT and CDR2 is FYEKMQ (reference sequence). V gave up 5 bases and J gave up 0 bases; unmatched junction bases: 10. This CDR3 comprises 16 residues. CDR3 nucleotides: TGTGCCAGCAGCGATAGGGGGCACCGCAACTCCTACGAGCAGTACTTC. It encodes CASSDRGHRNSYEQYF. Full variable domain (rest looked up from reference TRBV13 and TRBJ2-7): AAGVIQSPRHLIKEKRETATLKCYPIPRHDTVYWYQQGPGQDPQFLISFYEKMQSDKGSIPDRFSAQQFSDYHSELNMSSLELGDSALYFCASSDRGHRNSYEQYFGPGTRLTVT.

The chain joins TRBV14 to TRBJ2-3, with D unclear. Between the trimmed V and J ends, which lost 0 bases and 6 bases, there was a span of 16 bases. The germline gives CDR1 SGHDN, CDR2 FVKESK. This CDR3 has 16 amino acids. In DNA form, the CDR3 reads TGTGCCAGCAGCCAAGATGTCGGCAGACCACAGGATACGCAGTATTTT. Translation: CASSQDVGRPQDTQYF.

The CDR3 is CASSPKPGTTNTGELFF. DNA of the CDR3: TGTGCCAGCAGCCCCAAACCCGGGACTACGAACACCGGGGAGCTGTTTTTT. V is TRBV27 and J is TRBJ2-2; 7 bases are a match to TRBD2. The CDR3 extends over 17 amino acids. Germline loops: CDR1 MNHEY, CDR2 SMNVEV (reference sequence). J was trimmed by 0 bases and V by 6 bases; bases with no gene match: 10.

V is TRBV12-3 or TRBV12-4 and J is TRBJ2-7, with 9 bases aligning to TRBD1. CDR3 size: 13 residues. V gave up 5 bases and J gave up 6 bases; unmatched junction bases: 5. The CDR3 spells CASSQGTGREQYF. CDR3 sequence (DNA): TGTGCCAGCAGTCAGGGGACAGGGCGCGAGCAGTACTTC.

The chain combines TRBV9 with TRBJ2-5; 7 bases map to TRBD1. With V trimmed by 4 bases and J by 1 base, 4 bases remained unmatched. Germline V lookup: CDR1 SGDLS, CDR2 YYNGEE. CDR3 length equals 14 residues. The CDR3 sequence is CASSPQGIQETQYF. CDR3 sequence (DNA): TGTGCCAGCAGCCCACAGGGGATCCAAGAGACCCAGTACTTC.

This clone was seen once. Other nucleotide sequences in the sample specify the same CDR3. The V and J genes are TRBV27 and TRBJ2-7; D is possibly TRBD2 (6 bases). This CDR3 is 13 amino acids long. Germline assignment: CDR1 MNHEY and CDR2 SMNVEV (reference sequence). Trimming stripped 5 bases from V and 0 bases from J, with 8 bases between. The CDR3, as DNA: TGTGCCAGCAGTGGGGGGAGCTCCTACGAGCAGTACTTC. It codes for CASSGGSSYEQYF.

This rearrangement joins TRBV4-1 to TRBJ2-4, with no clear D. V was trimmed by 0 bases and J by 12 bases, leaving 9 bases between them. The CDR3 is 12 residues long. Germline CDR1 is MGHRA and CDR2 is YSYEKL. CDR3 DNA sequence: TGCGCCAGCAGCCAAGATACTACAAATCAGTACTTC. As protein: CASSQDTTNQYF.

The V and J genes are TRBV3-1 (or the pseudogene TRBV3-2) and TRBJ2-7; 8 bases are a match to TRBD2. From germline, CDR1 is LGHDT and CDR2 YNNKEL (reference sequence). CDR3 size: 15 residues. With V trimmed by 4 bases and J by 5 bases, 10 bases remained unmatched. CDR3 region: CASSPWGSGAHEQYF. CDR3 DNA sequence: TGTGCCAGCAGCCCTTGGGGTAGCGGGGCCCACGAGCAGTACTTC.

This chain connects TRBV6-5 to TRBJ1-2, with 11 nucleotides matching TRBD1. The CDR3 totals 14 residues. With 6 bases clipped from V and 6 bases from J, the junction kept 6 bases outside the gene matches. Germline V gene data show CDR1 as MNHEY and CDR2 as SVGAGI. CDR3 nucleotides: TGTGCCAGCAGCCGGACAGGGGGCTTACATGGCTACACCTTC. As protein: CASSRTGGLHGYTF.

This chain links TRBV19 with TRBJ1-1, with D possibly being TRBD1 (6 bases). Germline-derived CDR1 and CDR2 are LNHDA and SQIVND (reference sequence). This CDR3 comprises 13 residues. V lost 5 bases and J 1 base, leaving 8 bases between the germline ends. The CDR3 DNA follows: TGTGCCAGTAGTTTGGACAGGAACACTGAAGCTTTCTTT. This gives the protein CASSLDRNTEAFF.

The chain links TRBV10-2 to TRBJ2-1; possible D gene TRBD1, 5 bases. Per germline, CDR1 WSHSY and CDR2 SAAADI. The CDR3 covers 15 residues. Between the trimmed V and J ends, which lost 5 bases and 0 bases, there was a span of 11 bases. The CDR3 coding sequence is TGCGCCAGCAGTAGACAGTCTCCCTCCTACAATGAGCAGTTCTTC. Translating gives CASSRQSPSYNEQFF.

The rearrangement joins TRBV12-3 or TRBV12-4 to TRBJ2-7; 7 nucleotides line up with TRBD1. After removal of 7 bases from V and 4 bases from J, the junction contained 7 bases not matched to a gene. CDR3 length equals 13 residues. CDR3 nucleotides: TGTGCCAGCACCGTGACAGGGTTATACGAGCAGTACTTC. Translation gives CASTVTGLYEQYF.

CDR3 loop: CASRDQGSTDTQYF. For the CDR3, the DNA is TGTGCCAGCAGAGATCAGGGATCCACAGATACGCAGTATTTT. This rearrangement joins TRBV6-5 to TRBJ2-3, with D perhaps matching TRBD1 (5 bases). Germline lookup yields CDR1 MNHEY and CDR2 SVGAGI. V was clipped by 6 bases and J by 2 bases, with 12 bases between them. This CDR3 spans 14 amino acids.

In DNA, the CDR3 is TGTGCCAGCAGCTTAAGTAGGAGCTCAGGGAGGTTTTTCCAAAAGCTGTTTTTT. Its protein product is CASSLSRSSGRFFQKLFF. The rearrangement uses TRBV7-3 and TRBJ2-2; D might be TRBD2 (6 bases). Trimming pared 1 base from V and 12 bases from J, leaving 27 bases between. This CDR3 has 18 residues. Looked up from germline, CDR1 is SGHTA and CDR2 is FQGTGA. The full variable domain, rest sourced from reference TRBV7-3 and TRBJ2-2, is GAGVSQTPSNKVTEKGKYVELRCDPISGHTALYWYRQSLGQGPEFLIYFQGTGAADDSGLPNDRFFAVRPEGSVSTLKIQRTERGDSAVYLCASSLSRSSGRFFQKLFFGEGSRLTVL.

In its sample, this clone was seen once. The V gene is TRBV5-4, the J gene TRBJ2-3; 7 bases are a match to TRBD1. The CDR3 contains 17 residues. CDR1 SGHNT and CDR2 YYREEE come from the germline V gene (reference sequence). V gave up 4 bases and J gave up 4 bases; unmatched junction bases: 15. CDR3 coding DNA: TGTGCCAGCAGCCCCCCGCCGAGACAGGGAATCCCAGATACGCAGTATTTT. It codes for CASSPPPRQGIPDTQYF.

The chain combines TRBV7-9 with TRBJ1-2; 9 bases map to TRBD1. V was pared by 5 bases and J by 6 bases, with 4 bases of the junction left unmatched. Germline CDR1 reads SEHNR; CDR2 reads FQNEAQ (reference sequence). CDR3 length equals 13 residues. CDR3: CASSLGQGNGYTF. The CDR3 region has the DNA TGTGCCAGCAGCCTGGGACAGGGTAATGGCTACACCTTC.

The chain couples TRBV6-5 to TRBJ1-1, with D perhaps matching TRBD1 (5 bases). This CDR3 is 14 amino acids long. V was clipped by 10 bases and J by 0 bases, with 15 bases between them. Per germline, CDR1 MNHEY and CDR2 SVGAGI. CDR3 in amino acids: CATAAGPLNTEAFF. For the CDR3, the DNA is TGTGCCACTGCAGCAGGGCCATTGAACACTGAAGCTTTCTTT.

This clone has just one count. CDR3 sequence (DNA): TGTGCCAGCAGCATCCCACTAGATTCTACTGAGCAGTTCTTC. Translation: CASSIPLDSTEQFF. This rearrangement joins TRBV7-6 to TRBJ2-1; possible D gene TRBD2, 5 bases. In germline, CDR1 is SGHVS, CDR2 FNYEAQ. The CDR3 covers 14 residues. Trimming cost V 5 bases and J 9 bases, with 17 bases left between them.

This clone was observed a single time. This CDR3 is CACRGSSYNSPLHF. In nucleotides, the CDR3 is TGCGCCTGCCGTGGCAGCTCCTATAATTCACCCCTCCACTTT. The chain uses TRBV5-1 and TRBJ1-6, with D uncertain. The V and J ends lost 10 bases and 0 bases respectively, with 11 bases between them. The germline CDR1 and CDR2 sequences are SGHRS and YFSETQ. CDR3 length equals 14 residues.

The chain recombines TRBV7-2 with TRBJ1-5; D gene ambiguous. V lost 1 base to trimming and J lost 3 bases, with 13 bases between them. Germline lookup yields CDR1 SGHTA and CDR2 FQGNSA. CDR3 length: 16 amino acids. For the CDR3, the DNA is TGTGCCAGCAGCTTAGGAGGGAATTCGGCCAATCAGCCCCAGCATTTT. This codes for CASSLGGNSANQPQHF.

This clone was recorded only once. This sequence joins TRBV6-5 and TRBJ1-1, with unresolved D. CDR3 length equals 13 residues. The V gene lost 7 bases and the J gene lost 1 base, with 10 bases spanning the gap. Germline values: CDR1 MNHEY, CDR2 SVGAGI. In DNA form, the CDR3 reads TGTGCCAGCAACGAGAAGCCGAACACTGAAGCTTTCTTT. Its protein product is CASNEKPNTEAFF.

This clone appeared once. The rearrangement joins TRBV5-1 to TRBJ2-1, with 8 bases fitting TRBD1. Germline lookup yields CDR1 SGHRS and CDR2 YFSETQ. The CDR3 totals 15 residues. The ends lost 0 bases at V and 4 bases at J; junction bases unmatched: 3. CDR3 DNA: TGCGCCAGCAGCTTGGGGGACAGGCCTTACAATGAGCAGTTCTTC. This translates into CASSLGDRPYNEQFF.

CDR3 sequence reads: CASSPAGTSFLGEQFF. DNA of the CDR3: TGTGCCAGCAGCCCCGCCGGGACTAGCTTTTTGGGTGAGCAGTTCTTC. The rearrangement uses TRBV5-5 and TRBJ2-1; 9 bases are shared with TRBD2. The CDR3 has 16 residues. The trim removed 4 bases at V and 9 bases at J, leaving 14 bases unmatched. CDR1 and CDR2 (germline): SGHKS, YYEKEE (reference sequence).

V gene TRBV4-1 combines with J gene TRBJ1-2; 7 nucleotides agree with TRBD1. Germline V gives CDR1 MGHRA, CDR2 YSYEKL. CDR3 length equals 17 residues. Losses at the gene ends were 1 base for V and 3 bases for J; bases not matched to a gene: 11. Written as DNA, the CDR3 is TGCGCCAGCAGCCAAGCGAATACAGGGGTAGTCGACTATGGCTACACCTTC. Its translation: CASSQANTGVVDYGYTF.